This entry features one TCR beta chain sequence. At one boundary the junction diverges from the germline segment, which might be a read error. These data belong to a study of blood T cell repertoires in COVID-19. Turning to the study itself: Italy, Spain and the United States were the sources of the convalescent and acute COVID-19 samples. In each case, the material was cDNA or gDNA derived from T cells, B-cell-depleted T cells, or PBMCs.

In the authors' workflow: Estimation of nucleated cell counts relied on the amplification of reference gene primers. The repertoire was sequenced with immunoSEQ multiplex PCR; TCRdb's copy has only in-frame clones and lacks some. The DNA gave D and trimming, while V, J and clone size come from that table. The sample lists 300,000 to 450,000 clones, more than 80% occurring once. This CDR3 is built from 17 residues. The germline CDR1 and CDR2 sequences are SSHAT and FNYEAQ (reference sequence). This TCR came from a woman aged 25 to 39 with COVID-19, enrolled during active disease. Sequenced sample: peripheral blood. This chain connects TRBV7-7 to TRBJ2-1; 7 bases fit TRBD2. DNA for the CDR3: TGTGCTAGCAGCCCGCTGACGACTAGCCGACGGTACAATGAGCAGTTCTTC. Its translation: CASSPLTTSRRYNEQFF.